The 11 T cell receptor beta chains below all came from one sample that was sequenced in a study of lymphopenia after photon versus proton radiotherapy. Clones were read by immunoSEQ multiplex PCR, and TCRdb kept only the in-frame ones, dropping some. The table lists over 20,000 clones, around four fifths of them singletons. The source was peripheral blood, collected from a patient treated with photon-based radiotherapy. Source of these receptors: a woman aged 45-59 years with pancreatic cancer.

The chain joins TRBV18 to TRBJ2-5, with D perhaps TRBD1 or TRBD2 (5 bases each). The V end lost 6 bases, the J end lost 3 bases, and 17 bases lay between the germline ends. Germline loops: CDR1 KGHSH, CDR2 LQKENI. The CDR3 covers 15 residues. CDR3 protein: CASSLRDPSKETQYF. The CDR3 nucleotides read TGTGCCAGCTCCCTCCGGGACCCCAGCAAAGAGACCCAGTACTTC. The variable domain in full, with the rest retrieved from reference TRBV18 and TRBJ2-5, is NAGVMQNPRHLVRRRGQEARLRCSPMKGHSHVYWYRQLPEEGLKFMVYLQKENIIDESGMPKERFSAEFPKEGPSILRIQQVVRGDSAAYFCASSLRDPSKETQYFGPGTRLLVL.

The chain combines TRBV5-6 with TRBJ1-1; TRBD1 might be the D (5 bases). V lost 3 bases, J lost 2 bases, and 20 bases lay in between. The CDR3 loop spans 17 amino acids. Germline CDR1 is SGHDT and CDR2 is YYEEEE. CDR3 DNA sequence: TGTGCCAGCAGCTCGCAGTTGGGAAACAGGAGAAACACTGAAGCTTTCTTT. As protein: CASSSQLGNRRNTEAFF.

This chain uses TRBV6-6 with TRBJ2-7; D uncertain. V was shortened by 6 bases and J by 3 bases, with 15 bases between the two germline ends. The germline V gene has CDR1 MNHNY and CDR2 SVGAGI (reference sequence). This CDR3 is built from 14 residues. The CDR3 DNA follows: TGTGCCAGCAGGGACCCCGACATAATCTACGAGCAGTACTTC. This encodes CASRDPDIIYEQYF.

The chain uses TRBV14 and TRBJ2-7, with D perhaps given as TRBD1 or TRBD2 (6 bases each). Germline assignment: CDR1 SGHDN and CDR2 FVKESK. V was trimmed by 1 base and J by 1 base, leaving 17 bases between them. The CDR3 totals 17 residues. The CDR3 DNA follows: TGTGCCAGCAGCCAAGTAGAGAGGAGGGGGGCGTCCTACGAGCAGTACTTC. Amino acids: CASSQVERRGASYEQYF.

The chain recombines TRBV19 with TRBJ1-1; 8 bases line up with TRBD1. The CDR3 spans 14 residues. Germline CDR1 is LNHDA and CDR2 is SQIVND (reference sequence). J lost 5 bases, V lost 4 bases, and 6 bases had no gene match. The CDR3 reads CASSTGGAPTEAFF. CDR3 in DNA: TGTGCCAGTAGTACAGGGGGCGCACCGACTGAAGCTTTCTTT.

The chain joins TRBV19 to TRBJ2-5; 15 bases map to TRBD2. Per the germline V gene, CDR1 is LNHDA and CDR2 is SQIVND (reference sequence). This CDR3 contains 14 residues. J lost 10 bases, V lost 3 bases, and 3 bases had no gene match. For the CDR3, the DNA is TGTGCCAGTAGTATGGGACTAGCGGGAGGTCTCCAGTACTTC. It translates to CASSMGLAGGLQYF.

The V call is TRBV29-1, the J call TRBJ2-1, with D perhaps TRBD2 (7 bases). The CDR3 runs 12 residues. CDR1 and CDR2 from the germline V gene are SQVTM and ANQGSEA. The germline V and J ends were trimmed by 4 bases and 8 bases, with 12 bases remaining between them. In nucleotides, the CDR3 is TGCAGCGTTGGGCGGGGGCCTCATGAGCAGTTCTTC. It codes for CSVGRGPHEQFF.

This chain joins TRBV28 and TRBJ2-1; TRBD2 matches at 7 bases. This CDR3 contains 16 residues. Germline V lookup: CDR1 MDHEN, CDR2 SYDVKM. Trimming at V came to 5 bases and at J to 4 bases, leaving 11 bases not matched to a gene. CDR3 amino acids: CASSLVSGGGYNEQFF. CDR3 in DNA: TGTGCCAGCAGTCTCGTTTCGGGAGGAGGATACAATGAGCAGTTCTTC.

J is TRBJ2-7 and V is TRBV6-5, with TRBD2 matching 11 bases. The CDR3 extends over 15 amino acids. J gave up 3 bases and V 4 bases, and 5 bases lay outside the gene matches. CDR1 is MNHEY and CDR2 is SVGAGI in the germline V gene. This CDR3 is CASSSRLAGRYEQYF. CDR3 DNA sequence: TGTGCCAGCAGTTCCCGACTAGCGGGGCGCTACGAGCAGTACTTC.

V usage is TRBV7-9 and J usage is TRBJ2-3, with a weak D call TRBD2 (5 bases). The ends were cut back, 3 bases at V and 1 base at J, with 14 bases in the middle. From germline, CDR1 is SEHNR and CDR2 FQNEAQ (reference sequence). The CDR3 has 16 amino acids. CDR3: CASSFWSGRGTDTQYF. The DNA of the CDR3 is TGTGCCAGCAGCTTTTGGTCGGGAAGGGGCACAGATACGCAGTATTTT. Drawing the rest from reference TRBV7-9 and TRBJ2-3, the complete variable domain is DTGVSQNPRHKITKRGQNVTFRCDPISEHNRLYWYRQTLGQGPEFLTYFQNEAQLEKSRLLSDRFSAERPKGSFSTLEIQRTEQGDSAMYLCASSFWSGRGTDTQYFGPGTRLTVL.

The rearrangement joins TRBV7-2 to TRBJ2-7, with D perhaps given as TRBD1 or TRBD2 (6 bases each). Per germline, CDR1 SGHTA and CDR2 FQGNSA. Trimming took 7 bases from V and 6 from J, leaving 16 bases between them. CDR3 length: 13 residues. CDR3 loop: CASTRTGALEQYF. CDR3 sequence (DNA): TGTGCCAGCACCAGGACGGGGGCCCTCGAGCAGTACTTC.